The entry below describes one TCR beta chain. Germline values: CDR1 LNHDA, CDR2 SQIVND (reference sequence). The CDR3 runs 15 residues. Trimming shortened V by 2 bases and J by 2 bases, and 13 bases separated the two germline ends. All enrollees were about 18 to 89 years old and from about 25 US areas. The data were produced by immunoSEQ multiplex PCR, yet TCRdb's version contains in-frame clones alone and is incomplete. The table has fewer than 500,000 clones, 87% seen once. The sample is drawn from a study of blood T cell repertoires in COVID-19. Looking at the study overall: PBMCs, B-cell-depleted T cells, or T cells provided the cDNA or gDNA that made up the material.

The material sequenced was PBMCs or T cells enriched from blood (not recorded which). The receptor was isolated from a man aged 25-45 years who had recovered from COVID-19. The V call is TRBV19, the J call TRBJ2-7; D may be TRBD2 (6 bases). The CDR3 sequence is CASSIWQGGTYEQYF. CDR3 DNA sequence: TGTGCCAGTAGTATATGGCAGGGAGGAACCTACGAGCAGTACTTC.